One T cell receptor (beta chain) is described in this entry. Its antigen is currently not known. Base qualities were left out, and no much larger clone turns up one base away. Patients with a history of autoimmune disease or receiving systemic immunosuppression were excluded from the trial. In every dose cohort, peripheral blood was drawn for TCR sequencing at baseline, cycle 4 day 1, and cycle 7 day 1. The samples were taken from a phase I, first-in-human, multicenter, open-label dose-escalation trial of ivuxolimab. Adults with locally advanced or metastatic melanoma, renal cell carcinoma, hepatocellular carcinoma or head and neck squamous cell carcinoma were enrolled in the trial. Before TCR sequencing, CD4+ T cells and CD8+ T cells from peripheral blood were sorted into separate populations. These data belong to a study of OX40 agonist ivuxolimab in advanced cancers. With respect to the entire study: The costimulatory receptor OX40 (CD134) was targeted by ivuxolimab, a fully human IgG2 agonistic monoclonal antibody. Intravenous ivuxolimab was administered to patients every 2 weeks at six dose levels: 0.01, 0.1, 0.3, 1.5, 3 and 10 mg/kg. Partial responses occurred in three dose-escalation patients, of whom one had hepatocellular carcinoma and two had cutaneous melanoma. Of the approximately 50 patients in dose escalation, 19 had hepatocellular carcinoma, around 15 had melanoma, 9 had renal cell carcinoma and 9 had head and neck cancer. A male proportion of 82.7% and a mean age of approximately 61 years, ranging from roughly 23 to 79, were recorded for the dose-escalation cohort. Peripheral TCRbeta sequencing was intended to test whether TCR sequence diversity was altered and clonal T-cell expansion was caused by ivuxolimab. Patients were allowed to have had prior anti-PD-1, anti-PD-L1 or anti-CTLA-4 therapy, and around 43% of the dose-escalation patients had been treated with checkpoint inhibitors. The paper describes the monotherapy dose-escalation part (N of about 52 patients) of the phase I trial of ivuxolimab. Broad study findings and their caveats: Low levels of normalized T-cell clonal expansion were also shown by some nonresponding patients. On average, CD8+ T cells showed more expanded clones than CD4+ T cells after ivuxolimab. Antigen specificity was not determined for the clonally expanded peripheral T cells. In partial responders in the 0.1-3.0 mg/kg groups, normalized peripheral clonal expansion was found to be among the lowest, especially among CD8+ T cells. At doses from 0.1 to 3.0 mg/kg, clonal expansion was seen in both CD4+ and CD8+ blood T cells between baseline and week 6.

V and J are trimmed by 3 bases and 0 bases, and the gene matches miss 7 bases of the junction. CDR1 and CDR2, looked up from the germline V gene (reference sequence), are GTSNPN and SVGIG. The CDR3 starts with the cysteine, ends with the phenylalanine, and has 16 residues. Kept here is only the CDR3 DNA, which spans 48 bases and is read in frame from base 1. To sequence the TCRbeta CDR3 region, genomic DNA was isolated from the sorted cells. TCRbeta CDR3 regions were sequenced using the immunoSEQ Assay. What TCRdb holds here is the immuneACCESS table cut down to in-frame rearrangements. Part of the clones is not present; checked against another copy, under half of the missing clones reflect an unresolved V gene, and the others are unexplained. The sample table records approximately 82,000 clones; roughly 81% of these occur just once. Together, the top ten hold about 25% of the sample.

The chain uses TRBV30 and TRBJ1-2; TRBD1 matches 10 bases in the middle. Sequenced here: CD4+ or CD8+ T cells sorted from blood, sampled in a trial of the OX40 agonist ivuxolimab. This receptor was obtained from an adult with an advanced solid tumor such as melanoma, head and neck, liver or kidney cancer. The DNA sequence is as follows: TGTGCCTGGAGCTACCCCGGACAGGGGGCTAACTATGGCTACACCTTC. It encodes CAWSYPGQGANYGYTF.